These T cell receptor beta chains were read from a single sample in a study of RUNX1 and TCR beta rearrangement in T-cell leukemia. One entry per CDR3 protein results from TCRdb running MiXCR on the PCR reads. The sample comprises under 550 distinct CDR3 sequences, 30% to 40% of which are singletons, and roughly 98% rests with the top ten. Sequencing used blood. The receptors come from a female donor with T-cell acute lymphoblastic leukemia. Each CDR3 is given with its conserved first and last residue. A D gene is named only where the DNA matches it firmly. Where a row states a size, it is once, few, many or the class of an expanded clone; other rows omit it.

abundance: -
len: 18
j_gene: TRBJ2-1
v_gene: TRBV20-1
d_gene: TRBD2
CDR3aa: CSARDGLAGGLTTNEQFF
CDR3nt: TGCAGTGCTAGAGATGGACTAGCGGGGGGGTTAACTACGAATGAGCAGTTCTTC

abundance: -
len: 13
j_gene: TRBJ2-4
v_gene: TRBV20-1
d_gene: -
CDR3aa: CSALRGTVNIQYF
CDR3nt: TGCAGTGCCCTGAGAGGGACGGTGAACATTCAGTACTTC

abundance: -
len: 13
j_gene: TRBJ2-7
v_gene: TRBV20-1
d_gene: -
CDR3aa: CSAPTGDGSEQYF
CDR3nt: TGCAGTGCTCCCACGGGGGACGGCTCCGAGCAGTACTTC

abundance: -
len: 14
j_gene: TRBJ1-5
v_gene: TRBV6-1
d_gene: -
CDR3aa: CASTQTGGNQPQHF
CDR3nt: TGTGCCAGCACTCAGACAGGCGGCAATCAGCCCCAGCATTTT

abundance: few
len: 17
j_gene: TRBJ1-1
v_gene: TRBV7-2
d_gene: -
CDR3aa: CASSEVRADLMNTEAFF
CDR3nt: TGTGCCAGCAGCGAAGTCAGAGCCGACCTGATGAACACTGAAGCTTTCTTT

abundance: -
len: 16
j_gene: TRBJ2-7
v_gene: TRBV11-3
d_gene: -
CDR3aa: CASSLIGGPSSYEQYF
CDR3nt: TGTGCCAGCAGCCTTATAGGGGGTCCAAGCTCCTACGAGCAGTACTTC

abundance: few
len: 13
j_gene: TRBJ1-5
v_gene: TRBV12-3/TRBV12-4
d_gene: -
CDR3aa: CASSFWGNQLQHF
CDR3nt: TGTGCCAGCAGTTTTTGGGGGAATCAGCTCCAGCATTTT

abundance: -
len: 17
j_gene: TRBJ2-7
v_gene: TRBV12-3/TRBV12-4
d_gene: TRBD1
CDR3aa: CASSLSPSGQGMGEQYF
CDR3nt: TGTGCCAGCAGTTTATCCCCCTCGGGACAGGGGATGGGCGAGCAGTACTTC

abundance: -
len: 16
j_gene: TRBJ1-4
v_gene: TRBV10-1
d_gene: TRBD1
CDR3aa: CASSVPANRGRGKLFF
CDR3nt: TGCGCCAGCAGTGTGCCCGCGAACAGGGGGCGGGGAAAACTGTTTTTT

abundance: -
len: 13
j_gene: TRBJ1-1
v_gene: TRBV5-8
d_gene: -
CDR3aa: CASSHDRNTEAFF
CDR3nt: TGTGCCAGCAGCCACGACAGGAACACTGAAGCTTTCTTT

abundance: medium-sized
len: 17
j_gene: TRBJ1-5
v_gene: TRBV20-1
d_gene: -
CDR3aa: CSATSPDSQYSNQPQHF
CDR3nt: TGCAGTGCTACCTCCCCCGACAGCCAATATAGCAATCAGCCCCAGCATTTT

abundance: -
len: 12
j_gene: TRBJ1-2
v_gene: TRBV29-1
d_gene: TRBD1
CDR3aa: CSVDRGNYGYTF
CDR3nt: TGCAGCGTAGACAGGGGGAACTATGGCTACACCTTC

abundance: -
len: 16
j_gene: TRBJ2-1
v_gene: TRBV20-1
d_gene: TRBD2
CDR3aa: CSARDPGLAVYNEQFF
CDR3nt: TGCAGTGCTAGAGACCCCGGACTAGCGGTCTACAATGAGCAGTTCTTC

abundance: -
len: 15
j_gene: TRBJ2-7
v_gene: TRBV20-1
d_gene: TRBD2
CDR3aa: CSANPRGGWYHEQYF
CDR3nt: TGCAGTGCAAACCCGCGGGGGGGCTGGTACCACGAGCAGTACTTC

abundance: once
len: 13
j_gene: TRBJ1-2
v_gene: TRBV11-2
d_gene: -
CDR3aa: CASSFSGPYGYTF
CDR3nt: TGTGCCAGCAGCTTCTCAGGACCCTATGGCTACACCTTC

abundance: -
len: 15
j_gene: TRBJ1-1
v_gene: TRBV7-9
d_gene: -
CDR3aa: CASSLASGMNTEAFF
CDR3nt: TGTGCCAGCAGCTTAGCATCGGGCATGAACACTGAAGCTTTCTTT

abundance: -
len: 13
j_gene: TRBJ2-7
v_gene: TRBV28
d_gene: TRBD1
CDR3aa: CRDRGLFSYEQYF
CDR3nt: TGTAGGGACAGAGGTCTCTTCTCCTACGAGCAGTACTTC

abundance: many
len: 19
j_gene: TRBJ1-5
v_gene: TRBV20-1
d_gene: TRBD1
CDR3aa: CSATWSWDRGPRGSQPQHF
CDR3nt: TGCAGTGCCACCTGGTCATGGGACAGGGGGCCGAGGGGTAGTCAGCCCCAGCATTTT

abundance: many
len: 11
j_gene: TRBJ2-7
v_gene: TRBV11-2
d_gene: -
CDR3aa: CASSLGDEQYF
CDR3nt: TGTGCCAGCAGCTTAGGGGACGAGCAGTACTTC

abundance: once
len: 14
j_gene: TRBJ1-6
v_gene: TRBV7-9
d_gene: TRBD1
CDR3aa: CASSSGTGDSPLHF
CDR3nt: TGTGCCAGCAGTTCCGGGACAGGGGATTCACCCCTCCACTTT

abundance: -
len: 15
j_gene: TRBJ1-2
v_gene: TRBV10-1
d_gene: -
CDR3aa: CASIASLSPSSGYTF
CDR3nt: TGCGCCAGCATTGCTTCTCTGTCCCCCTCCTCTGGCTACACCTTC

abundance: -
len: 13
j_gene: TRBJ2-2
v_gene: TRBV2
d_gene: TRBD2
CDR3aa: CASCWGGTGELFF
CDR3nt: TGTGCCAGCTGCTGGGGGGGAACCGGGGAGCTGTTTTTT

abundance: once
len: 15
j_gene: TRBJ1-2
v_gene: TRBV10-1
d_gene: -
CDR3aa: CAISYSRSPYYGYTF
CDR3nt: TGCGCCATCAGTTATTCGAGGTCCCCCTACTATGGCTACACCTTC

abundance: medium-sized
len: 12
j_gene: TRBJ1-2
v_gene: TRBV20-1
d_gene: -
CDR3aa: CSASGTVYGYTF
CDR3nt: TGCAGTGCTAGTGGGACGGTCTATGGCTACACCTTC

abundance: -
len: 15
j_gene: TRBJ2-1
v_gene: TRBV10-2
d_gene: TRBD2
CDR3aa: CASSRLAGNNWEQFF
CDR3nt: TGCGCCAGCAGTAGGCTAGCGGGGAACAATTGGGAGCAGTTCTTC

abundance: medium-sized
len: 10
j_gene: TRBJ1-5
v_gene: TRBV20-1
d_gene: -
CDR3aa: CSARDQPQHF
CDR3nt: TGCAGTGCTAGAGATCAGCCCCAGCATTTT

abundance: -
len: 16
j_gene: TRBJ1-1
v_gene: TRBV4-1
d_gene: -
CDR3aa: CASSKDGRGMVTEAFF
CDR3nt: TGCGCCAGCAGCAAAGATGGGAGGGGAATGGTTACTGAAGCTTTCTTT

abundance: -
len: 12
j_gene: TRBJ1-1
v_gene: TRBV6-6
d_gene: TRBD1
CDR3aa: CASSSRGAEAFF
CDR3nt: TGTGCCAGCAGTTCCAGGGGGGCTGAAGCTTTCTTT

abundance: many
len: 12
j_gene: TRBJ1-2
v_gene: TRBV20-1
d_gene: -
CDR3aa: CSASTGLNGYTF
CDR3nt: TGCAGTGCTTCGACAGGCCTTAATGGCTACACCTTC

abundance: many
len: 13
j_gene: TRBJ2-3
v_gene: TRBV20-1
d_gene: TRBD2
CDR3aa: CSAGGLAIDTQYF
CDR3nt: TGCAGTGCGGGGGGACTAGCGATAGATACGCAGTATTTT

abundance: -
len: 14
j_gene: TRBJ1-2
v_gene: TRBV5-7
d_gene: -
CDR3aa: CASSSNGTGYGYTF
CDR3nt: TGTGCCAGCAGCTCTAACGGGACGGGCTATGGCTACACCTTC

abundance: -
len: 13
j_gene: TRBJ1-2
v_gene: TRBV19
d_gene: -
CDR3aa: CASSIVSGDGYTF
CDR3nt: TGTGCCAGTAGCATCGTCTCAGGGGATGGCTACACCTTC

abundance: -
len: 15
j_gene: TRBJ1-2
v_gene: TRBV10-1
d_gene: -
CDR3aa: CASRASRSPSYGYTF
CDR3nt: TGCGCCAGCCGTGCGTCGAGGTCCCCCTCCTATGGCTACACCTTC

abundance: medium-sized
len: 17
j_gene: TRBJ1-3
v_gene: TRBV20-1
d_gene: TRBD1
CDR3aa: CSARGQGPSASGNTIYF
CDR3nt: TGCAGTGCTAGGGGACAGGGACCCTCCGCCTCTGGAAACACCATATATTTT

abundance: medium-sized
len: 13
j_gene: TRBJ1-1
v_gene: TRBV20-1
d_gene: -
CDR3aa: CSARGGTDTEAFF
CDR3nt: TGCAGTGCTAGAGGCGGCACGGACACTGAAGCTTTCTTT

abundance: many
len: 16
j_gene: TRBJ1-1
v_gene: TRBV19
d_gene: -
CDR3aa: CASSIDNDRPNTEAFF
CDR3nt: TGTGCCAGTAGTATAGATAACGACAGACCTAACACTGAAGCTTTCTTT

abundance: few
len: 14
j_gene: TRBJ1-1
v_gene: TRBV12-3/TRBV12-4
d_gene: -
CDR3aa: CASSSPGGDTEAFF
CDR3nt: TGTGCCAGCAGCTCCCCGGGGGGGGACACTGAAGCTTTCTTT

abundance: few
len: 15
j_gene: TRBJ2-3
v_gene: TRBV28
d_gene: -
CDR3aa: CASSFGDFGTDTQYF
CDR3nt: TGTGCCAGCAGTTTTGGGGACTTCGGCACAGATACGCAGTATTTT

abundance: many
len: 14
j_gene: TRBJ1-1
v_gene: TRBV12-3/TRBV12-4
d_gene: -
CDR3aa: CASSPGTGKTEAFF
CDR3nt: TGTGCCAGCAGTCCCGGGACGGGTAAAACTGAAGCTTTCTTT

abundance: -
len: 14
j_gene: TRBJ1-1
v_gene: TRBV5-1
d_gene: -
CDR3aa: CASSLSTGRTEAFF
CDR3nt: TGCGCCAGCAGCTTGTCGACGGGGAGGACTGAAGCTTTCTTT

abundance: -
len: 15
j_gene: TRBJ1-2
v_gene: TRBV28
d_gene: -
CDR3aa: CASTRLSGSNYGYTF
CDR3nt: TGTGCCAGCACTCGTCTTTCGGGTTCTAACTATGGCTACACCTTC

abundance: -
len: 15
j_gene: TRBJ1-1
v_gene: TRBV4-2
d_gene: -
CDR3aa: CASSQDPKGDSPYLF
CDR3nt: TGTGCCAGCAGCCAAGATCCGAAAGGGGACTCCCCATACCTTTTT

abundance: -
len: 16
j_gene: TRBJ1-6
v_gene: TRBV4-2
d_gene: TRBD1
CDR3aa: CASSQDPGQGDSPLHF
CDR3nt: TGTGCCAGCAGCCAAGATCCGGGACAGGGTGATTCACCCCTCCACTTT

abundance: few
len: 14
j_gene: TRBJ1-5
v_gene: TRBV6-2/TRBV6-3
d_gene: -
CDR3aa: CASSTYRANQPQHF
CDR3nt: TGTGCCAGCAGTACGTACAGGGCCAATCAGCCCCAGCATTTT

abundance: few
len: 13
j_gene: TRBJ1-6
v_gene: TRBV19
d_gene: -
CDR3aa: CASRGTFDSPLHF
CDR3nt: TGTGCCAGTAGAGGGACGTTCGATTCACCCCTCCACTTT

abundance: many
len: 16
j_gene: TRBJ1-2
v_gene: TRBV14
d_gene: TRBD1
CDR3aa: CASSLTGAARNYGYTF
CDR3nt: TGTGCCAGCAGCCTCACAGGGGCCGCCCGAAACTATGGCTACACCTTC

abundance: -
len: 14
j_gene: TRBJ1-4
v_gene: TRBV4-2
d_gene: TRBD1
CDR3aa: CASSLKDRGAKLFF
CDR3nt: TGTGCCAGCAGCTTAAAGGACAGGGGGGCAAAACTGTTTTTT

abundance: -
len: 15
j_gene: TRBJ2-1
v_gene: TRBV13
d_gene: -
CDR3aa: CASSLVKFSYNEQFF
CDR3nt: TGTGCCAGCAGCTTAGTTAAATTCTCCTACAATGAGCAGTTCTTC

abundance: -
len: 15
j_gene: TRBJ1-1
v_gene: TRBV20-1
d_gene: -
CDR3aa: CGASSYGVGGIEAFF
CDR3nt: TGTGGTGCTTCTTCGTATGGGGTCGGGGGTATTGAAGCTTTCTTT

abundance: few
len: 16
j_gene: TRBJ1-4
v_gene: TRBV15
d_gene: TRBD1
CDR3aa: CATSSDTGGLDEKLFF
CDR3nt: TGCGCCACCAGCAGCGATACAGGGGGCTTAGATGAAAAACTGTTTTTT

abundance: few
len: 12
j_gene: TRBJ1-5
v_gene: TRBV12-3/TRBV12-4
d_gene: -
CDR3aa: CASTGGNQPQHF
CDR3nt: TGTGCCAGCACCGGGGGGAATCAGCCCCAGCATTTT

abundance: many
len: 17
j_gene: TRBJ1-1
v_gene: TRBV19
d_gene: -
CDR3aa: CASSRWAGFYSDTEAFF
CDR3nt: TGTGCCAGTAGTCGGTGGGCAGGGTTCTATTCTGACACTGAAGCTTTCTTT

abundance: -
len: 13
j_gene: TRBJ1-1
v_gene: TRBV6-5
d_gene: TRBD1
CDR3aa: CASGQGVHTDAFF
CDR3nt: TGTGCCAGCGGACAGGGCGTGCACACTGACGCTTTCTTT

abundance: -
len: 15
j_gene: TRBJ2-5
v_gene: TRBV20-1
d_gene: TRBD1
CDR3aa: CSARELQGLTETQYF
CDR3nt: TGCAGTGCTAGAGAACTACAGGGGTTAACGGAGACCCAGTACTTC

abundance: -
len: 13
j_gene: TRBJ1-5
v_gene: TRBV7-9
d_gene: -
CDR3aa: CASSYPGNQPQHF
CDR3nt: TGTGCCAGCAGCTACCCAGGGAATCAGCCCCAGCATTTT

abundance: -
len: 16
j_gene: TRBJ2-7
v_gene: TRBV19
d_gene: TRBD2
CDR3aa: CASSMGLVGASYEQYF
CDR3nt: TGTGCCAGTAGTATGGGACTAGTGGGGGCTTCGTACGAGCAGTACTTC

abundance: many
len: 12
j_gene: TRBJ1-1
v_gene: TRBV12-3/TRBV12-4
d_gene: -
CDR3aa: CASSPTTISAFF
CDR3nt: TGTGCCAGCAGTCCGACGACGATCTCGGCTTTCTTT

abundance: -
len: 14
j_gene: TRBJ1-4
v_gene: TRBV19
d_gene: -
CDR3aa: CASSSRGPNEELFF
CDR3nt: TGTGCCAGTAGTAGCCGGGGACCAAATGAAGAACTGTTTTTT

abundance: few
len: 16
j_gene: TRBJ1-3
v_gene: TRBV3-1
d_gene: -
CDR3aa: CASSHPLQESGNTIYF
CDR3nt: TGTGCCAGCAGCCATCCCCTTCAAGAGTCTGGAAACACCATATATTTT